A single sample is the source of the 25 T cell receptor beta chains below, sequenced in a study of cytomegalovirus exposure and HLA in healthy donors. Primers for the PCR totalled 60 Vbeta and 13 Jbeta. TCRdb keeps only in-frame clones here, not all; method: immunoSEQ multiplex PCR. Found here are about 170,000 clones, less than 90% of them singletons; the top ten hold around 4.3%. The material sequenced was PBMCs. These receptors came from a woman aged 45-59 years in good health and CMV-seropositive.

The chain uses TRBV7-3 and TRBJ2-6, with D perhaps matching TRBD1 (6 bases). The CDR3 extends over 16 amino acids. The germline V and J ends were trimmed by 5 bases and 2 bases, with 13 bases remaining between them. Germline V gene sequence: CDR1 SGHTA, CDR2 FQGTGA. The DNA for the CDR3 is TGTGCCAGCAGCGTTAACAGGGAGACTGGGGCCAACGTCCTGACTTTC. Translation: CASSVNRETGANVLTF.

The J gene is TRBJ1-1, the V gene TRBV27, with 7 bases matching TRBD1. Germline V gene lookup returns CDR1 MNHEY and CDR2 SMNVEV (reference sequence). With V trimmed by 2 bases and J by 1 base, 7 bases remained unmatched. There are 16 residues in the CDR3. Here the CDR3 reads CASSLPPGQANTEAFF. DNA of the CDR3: TGTGCCAGCAGTTTACCCCCCGGACAGGCGAACACTGAAGCTTTCTTT.

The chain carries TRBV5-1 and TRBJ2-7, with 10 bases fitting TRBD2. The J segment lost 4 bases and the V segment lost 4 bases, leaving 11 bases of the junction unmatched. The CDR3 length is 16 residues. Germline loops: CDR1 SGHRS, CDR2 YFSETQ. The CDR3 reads CASSLLSSGGTYEQYF. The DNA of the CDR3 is TGCGCCAGCAGCCTTCTATCTAGCGGGGGTACGTACGAGCAGTACTTC. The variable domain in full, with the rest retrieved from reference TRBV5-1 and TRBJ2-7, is KAGVTQTPRYLIKTRGQQVTLSCSPISGHRSVSWYQQTPGQGLQFLFEYFSETQRNKGNFPGRFSGRQFSNSRSEMNVSTLELGDSALYLCASSLLSSGGTYEQYFGPGTRLTVT.

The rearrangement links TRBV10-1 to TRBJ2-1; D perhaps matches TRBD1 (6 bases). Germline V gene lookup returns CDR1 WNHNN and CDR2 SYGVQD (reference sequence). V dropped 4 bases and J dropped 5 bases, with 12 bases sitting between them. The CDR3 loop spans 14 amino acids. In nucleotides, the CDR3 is TGCGCCAGCAGTGTATCAGGGGTGAACAATGAGCAGTTCTTC. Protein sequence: CASSVSGVNNEQFF.

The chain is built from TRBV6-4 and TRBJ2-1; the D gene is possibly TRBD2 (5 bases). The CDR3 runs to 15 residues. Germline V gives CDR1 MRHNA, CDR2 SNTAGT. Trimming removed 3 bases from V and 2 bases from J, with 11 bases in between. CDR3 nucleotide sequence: TGTGCCAGCAGTGAAGGCGGGCAAGCCTACAATGAGCAGTTCTTC. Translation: CASSEGGQAYNEQFF.

This CDR3 reads CASSRQDRPNEKLFF. As DNA, the CDR3 is TGTGCCAGCAGCCGACAGGACAGGCCTAATGAAAAACTGTTTTTT. The rearrangement joins TRBV27 to TRBJ1-4, with TRBD1 matching over 7 bases. Germline V CDR1 and CDR2: MNHEY, SMNVEV (reference sequence). V trimming: 6 bases; J trimming: 3 bases; junction bases outside the gene matches: 7. The CDR3 runs to 15 residues.

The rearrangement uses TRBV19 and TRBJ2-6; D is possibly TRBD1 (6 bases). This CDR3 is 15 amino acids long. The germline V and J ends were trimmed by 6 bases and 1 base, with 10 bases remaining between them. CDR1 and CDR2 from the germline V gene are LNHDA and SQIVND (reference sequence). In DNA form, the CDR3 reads TGTGCCAGTAGCAGGGGTCGGTCTGGGGCCAACGTCCTGACTTTC. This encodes CASSRGRSGANVLTF.

CDR3 amino acids: CASSLAASWTDTGELFF. The CDR3 nucleotides are TGCGCCAGCAGCTTGGCGGCATCCTGGACAGACACCGGGGAGCTGTTTTTT. The J gene is TRBJ2-2, the V gene TRBV5-1; perhaps TRBD1 as D (6 bases). The V and J ends lost 0 bases and 3 bases respectively, with 15 bases between them. Germline values: CDR1 SGHRS, CDR2 YFSETQ. This CDR3 has 17 amino acids.

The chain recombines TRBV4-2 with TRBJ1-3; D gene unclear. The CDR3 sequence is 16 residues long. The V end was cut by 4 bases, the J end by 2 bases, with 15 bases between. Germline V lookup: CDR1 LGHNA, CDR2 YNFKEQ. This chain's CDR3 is CASSPQDTLTGNTIYF. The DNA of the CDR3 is TGTGCCAGCAGCCCCCAAGACACCCTAACTGGAAACACCATATATTTT.

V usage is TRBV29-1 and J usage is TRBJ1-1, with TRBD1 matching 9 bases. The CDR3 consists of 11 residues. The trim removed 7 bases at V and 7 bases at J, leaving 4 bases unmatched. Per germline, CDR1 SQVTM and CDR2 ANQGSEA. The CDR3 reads CSALGQGEAFF. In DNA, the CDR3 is TGCAGCGCCTTGGGACAGGGTGAAGCTTTCTTT.

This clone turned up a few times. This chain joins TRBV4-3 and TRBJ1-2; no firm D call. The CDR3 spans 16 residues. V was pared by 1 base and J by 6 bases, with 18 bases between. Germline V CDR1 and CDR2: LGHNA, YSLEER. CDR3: CASSQALRETEDGYTF. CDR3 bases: TGCGCCAGCAGCCAAGCGCTTCGAGAGACCGAGGATGGCTACACCTTC.

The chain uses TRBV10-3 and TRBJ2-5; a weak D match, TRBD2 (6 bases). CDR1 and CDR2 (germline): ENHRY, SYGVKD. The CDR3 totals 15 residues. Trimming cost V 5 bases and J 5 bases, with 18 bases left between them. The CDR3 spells CAISQEIAAGETQYF. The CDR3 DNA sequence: TGTGCCATCAGTCAGGAAATCGCGGCGGGGGAGACCCAGTACTTC.

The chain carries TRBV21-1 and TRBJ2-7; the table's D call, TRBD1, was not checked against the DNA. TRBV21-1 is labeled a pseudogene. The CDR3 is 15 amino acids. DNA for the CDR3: TGTGCCAGCAGCAAAGTGGAGACAGGGACCTACGAGCAGTACTTC. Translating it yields CASSKVETGTYEQYF.

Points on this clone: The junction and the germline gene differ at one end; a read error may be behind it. The CDR3 DNA is TGTTCCAGCAGCTTCAGACTAGAGGCAGGCGAGCAGTACTTC. Translation gives CSSSFRLEAGEQYF. The chain employs TRBV7-9 and TRBJ2-7; perhaps TRBD2 as D (6 bases). CDR3 length equals 14 residues. Germline V CDR1 and CDR2: SEHNR, FQNEAQ (reference sequence).

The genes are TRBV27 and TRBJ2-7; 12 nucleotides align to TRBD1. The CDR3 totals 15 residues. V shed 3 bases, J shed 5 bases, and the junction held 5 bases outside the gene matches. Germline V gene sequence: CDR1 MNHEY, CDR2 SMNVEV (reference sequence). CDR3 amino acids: CASSFLGTGGHEQYF. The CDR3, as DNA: TGTGCCAGCAGTTTTTTAGGGACAGGGGGCCACGAGCAGTACTTC.

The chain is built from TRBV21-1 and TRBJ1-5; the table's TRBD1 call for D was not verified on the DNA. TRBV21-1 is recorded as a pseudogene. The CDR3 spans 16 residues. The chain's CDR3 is CASSHERQVCNQPQHF. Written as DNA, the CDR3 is TGTGCCAGCAGTCACGAACGACAGGTTTGCAATCAGCCCCAGCATTTT.

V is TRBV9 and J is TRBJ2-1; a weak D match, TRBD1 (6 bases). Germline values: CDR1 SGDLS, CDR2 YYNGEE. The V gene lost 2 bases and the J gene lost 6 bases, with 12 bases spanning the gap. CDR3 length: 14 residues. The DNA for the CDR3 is TGTGCCAGCAGCGTCCGACAGGATCGCAATGAGCAGTTCTTC. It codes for CASSVRQDRNEQFF.

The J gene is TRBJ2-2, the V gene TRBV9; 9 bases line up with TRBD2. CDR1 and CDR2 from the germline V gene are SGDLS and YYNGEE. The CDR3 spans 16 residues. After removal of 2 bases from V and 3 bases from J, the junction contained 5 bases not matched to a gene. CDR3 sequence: CASSVEGLADTGELFF. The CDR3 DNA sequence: TGTGCCAGCAGCGTGGAGGGACTAGCAGACACCGGGGAGCTGTTTTTT.

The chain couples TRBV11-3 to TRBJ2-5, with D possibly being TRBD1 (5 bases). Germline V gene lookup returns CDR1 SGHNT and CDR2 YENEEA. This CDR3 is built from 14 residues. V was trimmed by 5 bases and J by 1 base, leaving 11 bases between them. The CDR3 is CASSQGGFQETQYF. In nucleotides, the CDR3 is TGTGCCAGCAGCCAGGGCGGATTCCAAGAGACCCAGTACTTC.

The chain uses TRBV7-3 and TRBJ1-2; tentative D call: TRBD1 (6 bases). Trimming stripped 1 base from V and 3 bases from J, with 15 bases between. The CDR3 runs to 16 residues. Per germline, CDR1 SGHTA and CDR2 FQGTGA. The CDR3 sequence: CASSLMSGQLHYGYTF. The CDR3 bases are TGTGCCAGCAGCTTAATGTCAGGACAGCTGCACTATGGCTACACCTTC.

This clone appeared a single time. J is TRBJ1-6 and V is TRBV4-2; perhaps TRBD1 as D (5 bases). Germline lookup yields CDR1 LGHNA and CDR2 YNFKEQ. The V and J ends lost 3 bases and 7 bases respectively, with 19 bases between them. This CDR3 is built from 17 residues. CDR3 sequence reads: CASSQNRRGTANSPLHF. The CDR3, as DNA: TGTGCCAGCAGCCAGAACCGACGGGGGACCGCCAATTCACCCCTCCACTTT.

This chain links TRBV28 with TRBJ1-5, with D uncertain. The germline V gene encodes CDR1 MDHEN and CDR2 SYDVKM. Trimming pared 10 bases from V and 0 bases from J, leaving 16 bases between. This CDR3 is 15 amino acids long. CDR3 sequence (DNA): TGTGCCAATCGTGCCTCCGGGTCTAGCAATCAGCCCCAGCATTTT. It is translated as CANRASGSSNQPQHF.

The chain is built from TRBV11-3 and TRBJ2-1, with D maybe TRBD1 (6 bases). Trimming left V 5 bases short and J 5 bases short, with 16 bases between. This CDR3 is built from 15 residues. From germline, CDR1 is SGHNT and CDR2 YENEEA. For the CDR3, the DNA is TGTGCCAGCAGCATACAGGGTGGGGACCACAATGAGCAGTTCTTC. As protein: CASSIQGGDHNEQFF.

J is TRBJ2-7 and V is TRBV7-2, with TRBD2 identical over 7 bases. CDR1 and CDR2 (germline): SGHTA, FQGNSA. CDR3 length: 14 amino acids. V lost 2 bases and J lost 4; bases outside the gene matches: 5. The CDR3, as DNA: TGTGCCAGCAGCTTACTTGGTAGCGGGTACGAGCAGTACTTC. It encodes CASSLLGSGYEQYF.

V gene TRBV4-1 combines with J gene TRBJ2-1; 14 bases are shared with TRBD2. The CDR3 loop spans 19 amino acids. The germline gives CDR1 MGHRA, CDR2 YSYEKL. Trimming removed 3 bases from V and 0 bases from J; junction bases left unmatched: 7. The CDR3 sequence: CASSHPRTSGGSSYNEQFF. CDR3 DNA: TGCGCCAGCAGCCATCCCCGGACTAGCGGGGGGAGCTCCTACAATGAGCAGTTCTTC.